This TCR beta chain was recorded in a study of T cell changes during pregnancy in multiple sclerosis. Between the trimmed V and J ends, which lost 4 bases and 8 bases, there was a span of 15 bases. The CDR3 has 13 amino acids. Germline V gene sequence: CDR1 SGDLS, CDR2 YYNGEE. TCRdb's copy holds only in-frame clones and misses some; the assay was immunoSEQ multiplex PCR. The sample includes roughly 70,000 clones, about 85% of them seen just once. V gene TRBV9 combines with J gene TRBJ1-2; a weak D match, TRBD1 (6 bases). This clonotype originated in a female donor with multiple sclerosis, enrolled in a pregnancy study. Sequencing used peripheral blood, obtained before pregnancy. Written as DNA, the CDR3 is TGTGCCAGCAGCAGCAGGGGTGAAAGAGGCTACACCTTC. Amino acid sequence: CASSSRGERGYTF.